The clone carrying this TCR beta chain occurred a few times. Its specificity is not known. Germline and junction disagree at one end, which may indicate a read error. The CDR3 spans 21 residues. Germline CDR1 and CDR2: MNHEY and SMNVEV (reference sequence). The record originates from a study of shared clonotypes between healthy human individuals. Background on the study: Plates per donor: three CD4 naive, three CD4 memory, two CD8 naive, one CD8 memory.

General study points: Rarefaction curves obtained for sorted subsets showed sequencing incomplete despite large depth.

The repertoire was sequenced with immunoSEQ multiplex PCR; TCRdb's copy has only in-frame clones and lacks some. The data show 190,000 or so clones, 66% seen once. The sequencing input was memory CD4+ T cells sorted from blood. The subset is: CD45RA-negative fraction. The V call is TRBV27, the J call TRBJ2-2, with a possible D match to TRBD1 (6 bases). The receptor's source is a man aged 30 to 39 in good health. The CDR3 region is CASSLWGQQGFMGRWTGELFF. In nucleotides, the CDR3 is TGTGCCAGCAGCTTATGGGGTCAACAGGGTTTTATGGGACGGTGGACCGGGGAGCTGTTTTTT.